Listed below are T cell receptor beta chains from one sample, sequenced in a study of CD8 T cells in ankylosing spondylitis. TCRdb reprocessed the 5' RACE reads with MiXCR, giving one entry per CDR3 protein. The sample lists 500,000 or so distinct CDR3 sequences, about 5.7% seen once, with under 4.5% in the top ten. The sample taken for sequencing was blood, either unsorted or a sorted T cell fraction (not recorded which). These receptors all come from a male donor with ankylosing spondylitis. Each CDR3 is given with its conserved first and last residue. D genes are given only for firm matches. Expanded clones get a size class; other rows say once, few or many, or leave the size out.

J,D,V,size,CDR3,DNA
TRBJ1-2,NA,TRBV7-8,NA,CASSVGQIGYDGYTF,TGTGCCAGCAGCGTTGGACAGATTGGGTACGATGGCTACACCTTC
TRBJ2-7,TRBD1,TRBV29-1,many,CSVEGTGPYEQYF,TGCAGCGTTGAAGGGACAGGGCCCTACGAGCAGTACTTC
TRBJ1-2,NA,TRBV6-2/TRBV6-3,many,CATFSAANYGYTF,TGTGCCACCTTCTCGGCCGCCAACTATGGCTACACCTTC
TRBJ2-1,NA,TRBV6-2/TRBV6-3,many,CASTTLGVEQFF,TGTGCCAGCACCACGCTGGGGGTTGAGCAGTTCTTC
TRBJ2-6,NA,TRBV5-1,many,CASSSGTAGANVLTF,TGCGCCAGCAGCTCAGGGACGGCTGGGGCCAACGTCCTGACTTTC
TRBJ2-3,TRBD2,TRBV20-1,NA,CSAYRLAGISSTQYF,TGCAGTGCTTACCGACTAGCGGGAATTTCGAGCACGCAGTATTTT
TRBJ2-3,NA,TRBV29-1,many,CSVEESLSTDTQYF,TGCAGCGTTGAAGAGAGCCTTAGCACAGATACGCAGTATTTT
TRBJ1-1,TRBD1,TRBV20-1,many,CSAPRTGGSEAFF,TGCAGTGCTCCCAGGACAGGGGGGTCTGAAGCTTTCTTT
TRBJ2-2,TRBD1,TRBV24-1,many,CATSDLRNRGESGELFF,TGTGCCACCAGTGATTTGAGGAACAGGGGAGAATCCGGGGAGCTGTTTTTT
TRBJ1-2,TRBD1,TRBV6-5,many,CASSYLGNRGGYTF,TGTGCCAGCAGTTACTTAGGGAACAGGGGTGGCTACACCTTC
TRBJ2-1,NA,TRBV7-2,many,CASSLFGGDEQFF,TGTGCCAGCAGCTTATTCGGGGGCGATGAGCAGTTCTTC
TRBJ2-3,NA,TRBV18,many,CASSPTGPDTQYF,TGTGCCAGCTCACCTACAGGGCCAGATACGCAGTATTTT
TRBJ2-1,NA,TRBV7-6,many,CASSLVGRSNEQFF,TGTGCCAGCAGCTTAGTCGGGAGATCCAATGAGCAGTTCTTC
TRBJ1-4,NA,TRBV12-3/TRBV12-4,many,CASMRIGEKLFF,TGTGCCAGCATGAGGATCGGTGAAAAACTGTTTTTT
TRBJ2-1,NA,TRBV6-2/TRBV6-3,NA,CASSLEADGEQFF,TGTGCCAGCAGTTTGGAGGCCGACGGTGAGCAGTTCTTC
TRBJ2-3,TRBD1,TRBV7-2,many,CASRNRGSYTDTQYF,TGTGCCAGCAGAAACAGGGGTTCGTACACAGATACGCAGTATTTT
TRBJ2-1,TRBD1,TRBV20-1,many,CSATKTGRVDEQFF,TGCAGTGCCACAAAGACAGGGCGGGTGGATGAGCAGTTCTTC
TRBJ2-1,TRBD1,TRBV20-1,NA,CSARGKGARYNEQFF,TGCAGTGCTAGAGGGAAGGGGGCACGCTACAATGAGCAGTTCTTC